These T cell receptor beta chains were read from a single sample in a study of blood T cell repertoires in COVID-19. Only in-frame clones appear in the TCRdb table, and some are missing; sequencing was by immunoSEQ multiplex PCR. This table holds around 310,000 clones, 89% found once. The sequenced sample consisted of peripheral blood. The source of these receptors is a woman in her fifties or sixties with acute or convalescent COVID-19. Each CDR3 is given with its conserved first and last residue.

v_call	j_call	cdr3_aa
TRBV5-4	TRBJ2-1	CASSPPTSGGAWNEQFF
TRBV20-1	TRBJ2-2	CSARRDELFF
TRBV5-1	TRBJ2-5	CASSSVGLAGVETQYF
TRBV24-1	TRBJ1-1	CAINPGQYMNTEAFF
TRBV25-1	TRBJ2-5	CASSDTSIQETQYF
TRBV25-1	TRBJ1-1	CASSEARLLNTEAFF
TRBV6-6	TRBJ2-7	CASSLTSGNYEQYF
TRBV4-3	TRBJ2-3	CASSQDGRGEAGGPVDTQYF
TRBV2	TRBJ2-7	CASSAHGTDYEQYF
TRBV5-6	TRBJ1-1	CASSWAGGSTEAFF
TRBV19	TRBJ1-5	CASSIGLVSNQPQHF
TRBV9	TRBJ1-2	CASSVDGGRSNYGYTF
TRBV6-2/TRBV6-3	TRBJ2-1	CASSWTTNEQFF
TRBV30	TRBJ1-5	CASQQGTDQPQHF
TRBV5-1	TRBJ2-1	CASSQPAGGLPTEQFF
TRBV28	TRBJ2-2	CASSLTGSGTGELFF
TRBV5-1	TRBJ2-3	CASSSSVTDTQYF
TRBV12-3/TRBV12-4	TRBJ1-1	CASSFPRTEAFF
TRBV21-1	TRBJ2-7	CASSSGQGPYEQYF
TRBV30	TRBJ1-1	CAWNRAGREAFF
TRBV5-1	TRBJ2-3	CASSLGTSGDLADTQYF
TRBV6-5	TRBJ2-7	CASSANDRGANEQYF
TRBV6-5	TRBJ1-5	CASRPGTGGNQPQHF
TRBV11-2	TRBJ2-1	CASTTQEWVRGSGEQFF
TRBV9	TRBJ1-2	CASSVGSGFGYTF
TRBV7-9	TRBJ2-5	CASSNSGYQETQYF
TRBV7-2	TRBJ1-3	CASSLGVRTDGNTIYF
TRBV7-2	TRBJ1-1	CASSPAPENYEAFF
TRBV7-9	TRBJ1-1	CASSLAQGRTEAFF
TRBV25-1	TRBJ2-3	CASSEWTSGKNTQYF
TRBV29-1	TRBJ2-7	CSVVQGTTEQYF
TRBV15	TRBJ2-5	CATSRDGRMTQYF
TRBV30	TRBJ2-1	CAWSVRAGVNNEQFF
TRBV4-3	TRBJ2-2	CASSQDSTSGRAGTGELFF
TRBV28	TRBJ1-3	CASTLGVTIYF
TRBV11-2	TRBJ2-1	CASSASTSGDYNEQFF